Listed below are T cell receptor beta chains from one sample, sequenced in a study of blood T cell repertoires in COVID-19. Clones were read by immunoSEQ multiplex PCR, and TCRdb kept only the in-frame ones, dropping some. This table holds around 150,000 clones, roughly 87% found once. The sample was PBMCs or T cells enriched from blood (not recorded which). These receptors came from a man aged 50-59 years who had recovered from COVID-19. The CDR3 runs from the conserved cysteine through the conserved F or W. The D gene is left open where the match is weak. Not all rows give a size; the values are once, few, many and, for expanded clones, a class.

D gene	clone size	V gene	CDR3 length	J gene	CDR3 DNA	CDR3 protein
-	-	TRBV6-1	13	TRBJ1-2	TGTGCCAGCAGTGAAGGAGGGTGGTATGGCTACACCTTC	CASSEGGWYGYTF
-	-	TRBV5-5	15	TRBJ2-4	TGTGCCAGCAGCGGAGCGAAAATAGCCAAAAACATTCAGTACTTC	CASSGAKIAKNIQYF
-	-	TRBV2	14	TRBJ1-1	TGTGCCAGCGTAAGAGAACAGGGACGCACTGAAGCTTTCTTT	CASVREQGRTEAFF
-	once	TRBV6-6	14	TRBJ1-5	TGTGCCAGCAGACCCAGTTATAGCAATCAGCCCCAGCATTTT	CASRPSYSNQPQHF
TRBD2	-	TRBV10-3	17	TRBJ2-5	TGTGCCATCAGTGAGATTGGTAGCGGGAGGGAAAAAGAGACCCAGTACTTC	CAISEIGSGREKETQYF
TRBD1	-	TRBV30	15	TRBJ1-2	TGTGCCTGGAGGGAGACAGGGGTTATTGCGTATGGCTACACCTTC	CAWRETGVIAYGYTF
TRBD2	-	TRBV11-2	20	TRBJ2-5	TGTGCCAGCAGCTTAGATGTATGGGAACCGGGACTAGCTTCACGGGAGACCCAGTACTTC	CASSLDVWEPGLASRETQYF
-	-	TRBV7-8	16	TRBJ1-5	TGTGCCAGCAGCTTGGAGAGCGGTGTAAATAATCAGCCCCAGCATTTT	CASSLESGVNNQPQHF
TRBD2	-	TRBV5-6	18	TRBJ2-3	TGTGCCAGCAGCCCGCTTAGGCTAGCGGGGGGCGCCGTGGATACGCAGTATTTT	CASSPLRLAGGAVDTQYF
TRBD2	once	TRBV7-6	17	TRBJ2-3	TGTGCCAGCAGCCACCCTCTACGGGAGGGCCGTGGGAATACGCAGTATTTT	CASSHPLREGRGNTQYF
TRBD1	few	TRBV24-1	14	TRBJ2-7	TGTGCCACCAGTGAGGCAGGGGGACGATACGAGCAGTACTTC	CATSEAGGRYEQYF
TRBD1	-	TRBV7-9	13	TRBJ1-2	TGTGCCAGCAGCTTTGGGACAGGGCATGGCTACACCTTC	CASSFGTGHGYTF
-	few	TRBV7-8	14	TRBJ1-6	TGTGCCAGCAGCCTGGGGACTACGGATTCACCCCTCCACTTT	CASSLGTTDSPLHF
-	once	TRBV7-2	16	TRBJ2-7	TGTGCCAGCAGCTTAGTTGGGGCAGGGGCAGCCTACGAGCAGTACTTC	CASSLVGAGAAYEQYF
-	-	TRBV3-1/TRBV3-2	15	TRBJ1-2	TGTGCCAGCAGCCAAGATTTACGAGCTAACTATGGCTACACCTTC	CASSQDLRANYGYTF
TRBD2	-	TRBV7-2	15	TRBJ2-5	TGTGCCAGCAGCTTAGAGGTAGCGGGGGGGGAGACCCAGTACTTC	CASSLEVAGGETQYF
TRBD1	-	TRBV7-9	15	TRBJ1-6	TGTGCCAGCAGCCGCCTGGGACAGGGTAATTCACCCCTCCACTTT	CASSRLGQGNSPLHF
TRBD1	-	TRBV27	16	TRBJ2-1	TGTGCCAGCAGAAAACCGGGACAGGGGTTACACAATGAGCAGTTCTTC	CASRKPGQGLHNEQFF
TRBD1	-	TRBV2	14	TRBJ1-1	TGTGCCAGCATCTCGGACAGGGAATACACTGAAGCTTTCTTT	CASISDREYTEAFF
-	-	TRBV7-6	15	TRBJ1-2	TGTGCCAGCAGCTTAGGGACCACAGGGAATGATGGCTACACCTTC	CASSLGTTGNDGYTF
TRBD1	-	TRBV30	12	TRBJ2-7	TGTGCCGGATCGGACAGGGGCTACGAGCAGTACTTC	CAGSDRGYEQYF
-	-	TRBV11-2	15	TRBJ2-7	TGTGCCAGCAGCCGGTTAGGTAGGGGTTCCTACGAGCAGTACTTC	CASSRLGRGSYEQYF
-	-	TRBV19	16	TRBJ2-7	TGTGCCAGTACCCCGGGACACCAAGACCACTCCTACGAGCAGTACTTC	CASTPGHQDHSYEQYF
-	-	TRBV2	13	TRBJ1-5	TGTGCCAGCACTCAGTACCTGAATCAGCCCCAGCATTTT	CASTQYLNQPQHF
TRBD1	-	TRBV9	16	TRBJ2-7	TGTGCCAGCAGCCCGAGCCCCGGGACAGGGGTATACGAGCAGTACTTC	CASSPSPGTGVYEQYF
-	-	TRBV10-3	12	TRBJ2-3	TGTGCCATCACTGACTTAACAGATACGCAGTATTTT	CAITDLTDTQYF
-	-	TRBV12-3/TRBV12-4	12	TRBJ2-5	TGTGCCAGTGGAGCCCAATCGGGGACCCAGTACTTC	CASGAQSGTQYF
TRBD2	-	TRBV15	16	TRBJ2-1	TGTGCCACCAGGGGGACTAGCGGGTCCTCCTACAATGAGCAGTTCTTC	CATRGTSGSSYNEQFF
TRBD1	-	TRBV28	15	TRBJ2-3	TGTGCCAGCAGCCCGGACAGGATCCTCACAGATACGCAGTATTTT	CASSPDRILTDTQYF